This T cell receptor beta chain appears in the sequencing data of a study of T cells expressing NK-cell markers. Study overall: Researchers got TCR beta repertoires out of sorted CD3+CD56+NKG2C+, CD3+CD56+NKG2C- and CD3+CD56-NKG2C+ T cells.

From its re-call of the 5' RACE reads, TCRdb lists each CDR3 protein once, without DNA. Here the sample table reports about 21,000 distinct CDR3 sequences. CDR1 is SQVTM and CDR2 is ANQGSEA in the germline V gene. This CDR3 is built from 15 residues. The chain has TRBV29-1 and TRBJ2-3; checking the TCRdb D call of TRBD1 is not possible without DNA. This sequence originates from a man aged 18 to 69 in good health. Sequencing used blood T cells: a sorted CD56 or NKG2C T cell subset, CD4+ or CD8+ T cells, or bulk PBMC T cells (not recorded which). CDR3 residues: CSVDLDGGSGDTQYF.